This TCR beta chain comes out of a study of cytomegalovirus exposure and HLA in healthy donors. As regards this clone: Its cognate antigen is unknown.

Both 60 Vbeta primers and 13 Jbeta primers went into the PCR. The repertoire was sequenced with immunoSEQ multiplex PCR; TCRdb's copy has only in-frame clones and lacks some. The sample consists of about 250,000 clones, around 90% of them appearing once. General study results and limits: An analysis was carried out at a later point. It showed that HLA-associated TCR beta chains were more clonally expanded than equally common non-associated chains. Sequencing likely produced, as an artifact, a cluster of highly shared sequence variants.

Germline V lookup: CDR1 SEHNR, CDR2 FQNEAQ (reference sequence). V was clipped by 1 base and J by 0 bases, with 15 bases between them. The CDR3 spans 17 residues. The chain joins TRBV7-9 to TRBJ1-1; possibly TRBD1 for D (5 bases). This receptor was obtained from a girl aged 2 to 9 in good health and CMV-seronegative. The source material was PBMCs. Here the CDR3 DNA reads TGTGCCAGCAGCTTAGGACGGGGGATGGGTTTGAACACTGAAGCTTTCTTT. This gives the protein CASSLGRGMGLNTEAFF. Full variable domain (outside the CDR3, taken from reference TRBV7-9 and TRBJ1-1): DTGVSQNPRHKITKRGQNVTFRCDPISEHNRLYWYRQTLGQGPEFLTYFQNEAQLEKSRLLSDRFSAERPKGSFSTLEIQRTEQGDSAMYLCASSLGRGMGLNTEAFFGQGTRLTVV.